Below, one TCR beta chain is given with its context. Its cognate antigen has yet to be identified. No quality values exist for individual bases; no much larger clone is one base distant. Libraries came from RT-PCR. TCRdb records NextSeq 550 as the sequencer. The public reads were reanalyzed by TCRdb: fastp trimming at Q25, MiXCR alignment, in-frame beta chains only. Each CDR3 protein appears once, grouped with its most common genes and DNA. This sample has about 200,000 distinct CDR3 sequences in its table, and 41% of those were observed once. Of the sample, about 35% is held by the ten largest clones. This entry comes from a study of patients and donors after allogeneic stem cell transplantation (dated by TCRdb to the early 2020s). The CDR3 measures 16 amino acids from cysteine to phenylalanine. The CDR3 DNA has 48 bases and is translated from base 1. Cut back by 4 bases and 0 bases, the V and J ends lie 13 bases apart. CDR1 and CDR2 (SGHRS, YFSETQ) derive from the germline V gene.

The receptor was derived from a human donor who was either an allogeneic HSCT recipient or a stem cell or donor lymphocyte infusion donor (not recorded which). It is not recorded whose cells these are; they may come from a transplant donor. The specimen sequenced was blood, either unsorted or a sorted T cell fraction (not recorded which). Recombination joined TRBV5-1 with TRBJ2-2, with the identity of the D gene unclear. The nucleotide sequence reads TGCGCCAGCAGCCTGAGACCCACTACGAACACCGGGGAGCTGTTTTTT. Its protein is CASSLRPTTNTGELFF.